This is a list of T cell receptor beta chains from one sample in a study of blood T cells in healthy people across ages. TCRdb analysed the 5' RACE reads with MiXCR anew, one entry per CDR3 protein. The sample gives some 860,000 distinct CDR3 sequences, approximately 60% of which show up once; about 26% is in the top ten. Sequences were obtained from blood. Source of these receptors: a man aged 40-55 years in good health. The CDR3 runs from the conserved cysteine through the conserved F or W. Fields, in order: V gene, J gene, clone size, D gene, CDR3 DNA, CDR3 protein. The D gene is left open where the match is weak. For some rows the clone size is stated as once, few or many, or as a class when expanded; others skip it.

v_gene: TRBV20-1
j_gene: TRBJ1-5
abundance: NA
d_gene: NA
CDR3nt: TGCAGTGCGCAGACTTATAGCAATCAGCCCCAGCATTTT
CDR3aa: CSAQTYSNQPQHF

v_gene: TRBV27
j_gene: TRBJ2-3
abundance: NA
d_gene: TRBD1
CDR3nt: TGTGCCAGCAGTTTAAAGCCGGGACAGCACACAGATACGCAGTATTTT
CDR3aa: CASSLKPGQHTDTQYF

v_gene: TRBV20-1
j_gene: TRBJ2-7
abundance: many
d_gene: NA
CDR3nt: TGCAGTGCTAGTTCTGGGAGCTCCTACGAGCAGTACTTC
CDR3aa: CSASSGSSYEQYF

v_gene: TRBV12-3/TRBV12-4
j_gene: TRBJ1-4
abundance: once
d_gene: TRBD1
CDR3nt: TGTGCCAGCAGCCCCGGACAGGGGAGTAATGAAAAACTGTTTTTT
CDR3aa: CASSPGQGSNEKLFF

v_gene: TRBV7-2
j_gene: TRBJ2-5
abundance: NA
d_gene: TRBD2
CDR3nt: TGTGCCAGCAGCCCTCGACTAGCGGGGGTCCAGAAGCTGGGGACCCAGTACTTC
CDR3aa: CASSPRLAGVQKLGTQYF

v_gene: TRBV6-6
j_gene: TRBJ1-6
abundance: NA
d_gene: NA
CDR3nt: TGTGCCAGCAGTCTCCAGGATTGGATACTCCACTTT
CDR3aa: CASSLQDWILHF

v_gene: TRBV29-1
j_gene: TRBJ2-7
abundance: NA
d_gene: TRBD2
CDR3nt: TGCAGCGTTGAAGATCCGGCGGGGGTCGACTACGAGCAGTACTTC
CDR3aa: CSVEDPAGVDYEQYF

v_gene: TRBV5-6
j_gene: TRBJ2-3
abundance: NA
d_gene: NA
CDR3nt: TGTGCCAGCATGTTCATGACCACCAACCCAGATACGCAGTATTTT
CDR3aa: CASMFMTTNPDTQYF

v_gene: TRBV4-3
j_gene: TRBJ2-5
abundance: many
d_gene: TRBD2
CDR3nt: TGCGCCAGCAGCCAGGGACTAGCGGGAGCGGGAGAGACCCAGTACTTC
CDR3aa: CASSQGLAGAGETQYF

v_gene: TRBV7-2
j_gene: TRBJ2-7
abundance: NA
d_gene: TRBD1
CDR3nt: TGTGCCAGCAGCTTAGGAAGTTCGGGACAGGGACTCTACGAGCAGTACTTC
CDR3aa: CASSLGSSGQGLYEQYF

v_gene: TRBV20-1
j_gene: TRBJ2-1
abundance: few
d_gene: TRBD2
CDR3nt: TGCAGTGCTAGAGCCCTCTTAGGACTAGCGGTGAAAGATGAGCAGTTCTTC
CDR3aa: CSARALLGLAVKDEQFF

v_gene: TRBV21-1
j_gene: TRBJ1-1
abundance: NA
d_gene: NA
CDR3nt: TGTGCCAGCAGCAACCAGGGGACTCTTGAGAACACTGAAGCTTTCTTT
CDR3aa: CASSNQGTLENTEAFF